This entry concerns a single T cell receptor beta chain. Antigen specificity is unknown. Trimming removed 1 base from V and 4 bases from J; junction bases left unmatched: 6. Looked up from germline, CDR1 is SEHNR and CDR2 is FQNEAQ (reference sequence). The CDR3 is 15 amino acids. A multiplex PCR was run with 60 Vbeta primers and 13 Jbeta primers. Assay used: immunoSEQ multiplex PCR; TCRdb lists only in-frame clones, some missing. The profile covers under 200,000 clones, with 80% to 85% appearing a single time and 0.25% to 0.3% taken by the ten largest. This sample stems from a study of cytomegalovirus exposure and HLA in healthy donors. Study context: HLA-typed donors were the source of 82 million or so unique TCRs, which an early data release held.

Study-level points and caveats: Researchers left out some V segments, among them TRBV6-2 and TRBV6-3, as indistinguishable. Later on, analysis showed that most CMV-associated TCR beta chains appeared to be HLA-restricted.

V gene TRBV7-9 combines with J gene TRBJ2-7; TRBD2 matches 8 bases. The sequence came from a boy younger than 18 in good health and CMV-seronegative. Sequencing was carried out using PBMCs. Written as DNA, the CDR3 is TGTGCCAGCAGCTTAGGGGGACTAGTCGGGTACGAGCAGTACTTC. Translated, it gives CASSLGGLVGYEQYF. Together with reference TRBV7-9 and TRBJ2-7, the CDR3 gives the full variable domain: DTGVSQNPRHKITKRGQNVTFRCDPISEHNRLYWYRQTLGQGPEFLTYFQNEAQLEKSRLLSDRFSAERPKGSFSTLEIQRTEQGDSAMYLCASSLGGLVGYEQYFGPGTRLTVT.